The sequence of this T cell receptor (beta chain) was determined in a study of chemoradiotherapy in HPV16-positive cancers. Whole-study context: A couple of HPV16-positive patients' cells yielded candidate HPV-specific clones and common motifs.

Repeated repertoire sampling spanned the course of chemoradiotherapy. The CDR3 totals 16 residues. V was cut by 1 base and J by 2 bases, with 13 bases left in between. CDR1 is MGHDK, CDR2 SYGVNS, per germline. Using immunoSEQ multiplex PCR, the repertoire was profiled, and TCRdb retains in-frame clones only, with some absent. The sample shows about 22,000 clones, approximately 92% of them seen only once. J is TRBJ2-3 and V is TRBV25-1; weak D call: TRBD2 (5 bases). Sequencing used blood, obtained from a patient who underwent chemoradiotherapy. The sequence derives from a human donor with HPV-associated anogenital cancer. CDR3 DNA: TGTGCCAGCAGTGAATCCGAGGGTGGGGACACAGATACGCAGTATTTT. This translates into CASSESEGGDTDTQYF.